The following is a TCR beta chain sequence with its context. The data were obtained in a study of blood T cell repertoires in COVID-19. The overall study: Sites across the United States, Italy and Spain contributed samples from acute and convalescent COVID-19.

The protocol was immunoSEQ multiplex PCR, while the TCRdb copy is restricted to in-frame clones and leaves out a portion. The sample has 200,000 to 300,000 clones, over 90% seen once; the top ten hold around 0.83%. Germline trimming cut 4 bases from V and 5 bases from J; bases unmatched to any gene: 9. Germline CDR1 reads LGHDT; CDR2 reads YNNKEL (reference sequence). The CDR3 loop spans 17 amino acids. This chain connects TRBV3-1 (or the pseudogene TRBV3-2) to TRBJ2-5, with 14 nucleotides matching TRBD2. Source material: peripheral blood. This sequence was found in a man between 25 and 39 years old with COVID-19, enrolled during active disease. The CDR3 DNA is TGTGCCAGCAGCCTTACGGGACTAGCGGGAGTAGTGGAGACCCAGTACTTC. Protein sequence: CASSLTGLAGVVETQYF.